Included here is one T cell receptor beta chain sequence, with context. Its antigen is unidentified. Data came from immunoSEQ multiplex PCR; TCRdb stores just in-frame clones and leaves some out. The sample lists about 110,000 clones; 92% were seen once. The sample comes from a study of T cell responses to AZD1222 COVID-19 vaccine. Study in general: Second doses that came at about 4 or about 12 weeks were put together. Study-wide findings and caveats: Rises in breadth and depth of Spike-specific TCRs came after two AZD1222 doses. Baseline seropositives among AZD1222 recipients totaled only 5 to 7. The sample set comprised mostly white British donors with more females, and clonal diversity was possibly underestimated.

Germline CDR1 reads KGHDR; CDR2 reads SFDVKD. This CDR3 is built from 13 residues. Unmatched junction bases numbered 3, after V lost 5 bases and J lost 4 bases. This chain uses TRBV24-1 with TRBJ1-2; TRBD1 matches 7 bases. Sequenced material: peripheral blood, taken on day 0 of AZD1222 vaccination. This TCR came from an adult in good health. The CDR3 protein is CATSGGQSYGYTF. The DNA for the CDR3 is TGTGCCACCAGTGGGGGACAGTCCTATGGCTACACCTTC.